Below are 9 T cell receptor beta chains sequenced from a single sample in a study of shared clonotypes between healthy human individuals (TCRdb year 2020). Library creation used the immunoSEQ multiplex PCR assay. TCRdb took this table from immuneACCESS and kept in-frame rearrangements with V and J called. Such tables lack part of the clones; where checked against another copy, unresolved V genes explain under half of the gap, and the rest is unexplained. The sample records about half a million clones, about 72% of which are singletons. About 12% of the sample goes to the ten largest clones. Sequencing input: PBMCs. These receptor sequences come from a woman between 40 and 55 years old in good health. Some clones in this sample may be carry-over from other donors' samples.

This clone was seen once. The rearrangement joins TRBV30 to TRBJ1-3; tentative D call: TRBD1 (6 bases). This CDR3 has 17 residues. Germline CDR1 reads GTSNPN; CDR2 reads SVGIG (reference sequence). Trimming pared 2 bases from V and 0 bases from J, leaving 17 bases between. CDR3: CAWSLHRAPFSGNTIYF. CDR3 nucleotides: TGTGCCTGGAGTCTCCACAGGGCTCCATTCTCTGGAAACACCATATATTTT.

A few counts support this clone. This chain joins TRBV10-2 and TRBJ2-5; D is perhaps TRBD1 or TRBD2 (6 bases each). Per the germline V gene, CDR1 is WSHSY and CDR2 is SAAADI. This CDR3 is built from 14 residues. V lost 2 bases, J lost 11 bases, and 18 bases lay in between. The CDR3 protein is CASSETRGTFAQYF. CDR3 DNA: TGCGCCAGCAGTGAGACAAGGGGGACTTTCGCTCAGTACTTC.

CDR3 amino acids: CASSKTSGRGDEQFF. CDR3 sequence (DNA): TGTGCCAGCAGCAAAACTAGCGGGAGGGGCGATGAGCAGTTCTTC. The chain employs TRBV2 and TRBJ2-1, with 13 nucleotides matching TRBD2. The CDR3 loop spans 15 amino acids. Trimming at V came to 6 bases and at J to 8 bases, leaving 7 bases not matched to a gene. Looked up from germline, CDR1 is SNHLY and CDR2 is FYNNEI.

This clone appeared many times. The chain links TRBV5-4 to TRBJ2-5; 7 positions match TRBD2. Germline assignment: CDR1 SGHNT and CDR2 YYREEE (reference sequence). The CDR3 loop spans 15 amino acids. J was trimmed by 3 bases and V by 2 bases; bases with no gene match: 7. This CDR3 is CASSFGGSVKETQYF. The CDR3 coding sequence is TGTGCCAGCAGCTTCGGCGGGAGCGTCAAAGAGACCCAGTACTTC.

In its sample, this clone was seen a few times. V usage is TRBV30 and J usage is TRBJ1-2; 11 nucleotides align to TRBD1. This CDR3 is 16 amino acids long. V dropped 1 base and J dropped 4; count of bases not matched to a gene: 8. Germline CDR1 reads GTSNPN; CDR2 reads SVGIG (reference sequence). The CDR3 protein is CAWSEPGQGGVYGYTF. The CDR3 DNA reads as TGTGCCTGGAGTGAGCCGGGACAGGGGGGTGTCTATGGCTACACCTTC.

The V and J genes are TRBV5-1 and TRBJ2-3; D unresolved. The CDR3 loop spans 15 amino acids. CDR1 and CDR2 (germline): SGHRS, YFSETQ. CDR3 region: CVTLRADPSTDTQYF. The CDR3 nucleotides are TGCGTTACGCTCCGTGCGGACCCTAGCACAGATACGCAGTATTTT.

The chain recombines TRBV6-6 with TRBJ1-2; the D gene is possibly TRBD1 (5 bases). Germline V gene lookup returns CDR1 MNHNY and CDR2 SVGAGI (reference sequence). The length of the CDR3 is 14 residues. The V and J ends lost 8 bases and 2 bases respectively, with 15 bases between them. Here the CDR3 reads CASCPWGENYGYTF. CDR3 nucleotide sequence: TGTGCCAGCTGCCCCTGGGGGGAGAACTATGGCTACACCTTC.

The chain uses TRBV28 and TRBJ2-3, with D unclear. V was clipped by 3 bases and J by 4 bases, with 14 bases between them. The CDR3 length is 15 residues. From germline, CDR1 is MDHEN and CDR2 SYDVKM. CDR3 sequence: CASSLYPGGPDTQYF. Written as DNA, the CDR3 is TGTGCCAGCAGTTTGTATCCCGGCGGACCAGATACGCAGTATTTT.

The chain combines TRBV21-1 with TRBJ1-5; the DNA was not used to check the table's D call, TRBD1. TRBV21-1 is a documented pseudogene. There are 14 residues in the CDR3. The CDR3 protein is CASSKFPGGQPQHF. The CDR3 DNA follows: TGTGCCAGCAGCAAATTCCCAGGGGGCCAGCCCCAGCATTTT.